This T cell receptor (beta chain) was observed in a study of control samples from healthy donors and cancer patients. TCRdb keeps only in-frame clones here, not all; method: immunoSEQ multiplex PCR. There are tens of thousands of clones in the sample; about 88% occur only once, and 7.2% lies in the top ten. This clone has just a few counts. This receptor was obtained from a man between 45 and 60 years old in good health. The sequenced sample was blood.

CDR3: CASSFIGGTEAFF. The DNA of the CDR3 is TGTGCCAGCAGCTTTATTGGGGGCACTGAAGCTTTCTTT. This chain uses TRBV11-3 with TRBJ1-1; possibly TRBD1 for D (5 bases). The CDR3 has 13 amino acids. V was cut by 3 bases and J by 4 bases, with 9 bases left in between. Germline CDR1 and CDR2: SGHNT and YENEEA.